This T cell receptor beta chain was observed in a study of blood T cell repertoires in COVID-19. Study as a whole: The origin of the acute and convalescent COVID-19 samples was the United States, Italy and Spain. From T cells, B-cell-depleted T cells, or PBMCs came the material, which was cDNA or gDNA.

Per the study methods: Amplified reference gene primers provided the basis for estimating nucleated cell counts. Profiled with immunoSEQ multiplex PCR; TCRdb holds only in-frame clones, not every one. V and J calls and clone size are given by that table; D and trimming were obtained from the DNA. The sample carries approximately 130,000 clones, approximately 84% recorded once. Per the germline V gene, CDR1 is DFQATT and CDR2 is SNEGSKA (reference sequence). The CDR3 has 11 amino acids. Germline trimming cut 4 bases from V and 8 bases from J; bases unmatched to any gene: 4. J is TRBJ1-2 and V is TRBV20-1; 7 positions agree with TRBD1. The receptor was derived from a human donor in a cohort sampled during active COVID-19. The sample taken for sequencing was peripheral blood. DNA for the CDR3: TGCAGTGCTATCGACAGGGTCGGCTACACCTTC. This translates into CSAIDRVGYTF.